The clone carrying this TCR beta chain was seen just once. Its matching antigen is unknown. This sample's RNA came from whole unsorted tissue. Chemotherapy-naive patients with new lung cancer underwent thoracic surgery in China, August–late 2014. The data were taken from a study of tumor and adjacent non-tumor tissue in lung cancer. Findings and caveats of the study: Tumor repertoires had a smaller top 100 clone share than normal lung.

The library came from three nested PCR rounds adapted from ARM-PCR protocols. In TCRdb, the multiplex PCR reads were re-called with MiXCR into one record per CDR3 protein. The sample has roughly 76,000 distinct CDR3 sequences; 65% to 75% are singletons. Germline CDR1 is SGHDT and CDR2 is YYEEEE. The germline V and J ends were trimmed by 5 bases and 7 bases, with 18 bases remaining between them. The CDR3 is 14 residues long. V is TRBV5-6 and J is TRBJ2-5; perhaps TRBD2 as D (6 bases). The sample taken for sequencing was lung tumor tissue. The TCR comes from an older woman with non-small cell lung cancer. The CDR3 DNA sequence: TGTGCCAGCAGTTCACCACAGAGGCGGGGGACCCAGTACTTC. Amino acids: CASSSPQRRGTQYF.